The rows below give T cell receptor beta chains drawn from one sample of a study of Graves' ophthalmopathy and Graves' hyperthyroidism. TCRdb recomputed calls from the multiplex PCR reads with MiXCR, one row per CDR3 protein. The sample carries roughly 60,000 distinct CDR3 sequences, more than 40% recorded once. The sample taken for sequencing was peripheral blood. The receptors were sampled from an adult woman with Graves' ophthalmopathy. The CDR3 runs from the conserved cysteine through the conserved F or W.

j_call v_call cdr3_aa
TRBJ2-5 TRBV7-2 CDSSLEAVGSLETQYF
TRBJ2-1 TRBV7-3 CASSSLAGTLNEQFF
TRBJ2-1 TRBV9 CASSVPPEYSEQCF
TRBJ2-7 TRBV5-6 CASSFTSLAEQYF
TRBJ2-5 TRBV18 CASSPTGVQETQYF
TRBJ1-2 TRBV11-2 CASSSRGYGYTF
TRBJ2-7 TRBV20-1 CSARPYTSYEQYF
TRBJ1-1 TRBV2 CARGTISSRDTEAFF
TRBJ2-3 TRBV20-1 CSASGTGGYMQYF
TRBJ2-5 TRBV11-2 CASSLGRAGETQYF
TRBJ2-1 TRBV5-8 CASSLYRADNEQFF
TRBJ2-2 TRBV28 CASSRHETGIVAGELFF
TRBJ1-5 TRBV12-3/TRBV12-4 CASSPGAGGGQPQHF
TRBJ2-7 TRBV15 CATSSFTSGSAYEQYF
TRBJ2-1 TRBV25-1 CASPGVSYNEQFF
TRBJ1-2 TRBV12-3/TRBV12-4 CASTRQGNYGYTF
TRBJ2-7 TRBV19 CASPAGGYEQYF
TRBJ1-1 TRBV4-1 CARSQEPLNTEAFF
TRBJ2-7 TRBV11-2 CASSLLAGLTYEQYF
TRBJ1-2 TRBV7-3 CASSTGGADYGYTF
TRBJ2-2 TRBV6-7 CASSYPGSGDNTGELFF
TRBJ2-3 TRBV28 CVSSAGTPTDTQYF
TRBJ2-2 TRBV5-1 CASSLAPGGGTNTGELFF
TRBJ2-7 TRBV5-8 CASSLVGTERYEQYF
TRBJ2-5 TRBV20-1 CSASGLAGEYQETQYF
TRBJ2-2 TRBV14 CASSHPGTGGSTGELFF
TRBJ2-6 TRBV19 CASSTGDGANVLTF
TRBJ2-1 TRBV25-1 CASSARDKEGGHNEQFF
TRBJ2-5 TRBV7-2 CASSLGGQYF
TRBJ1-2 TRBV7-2 CASSLGEGADGYTF
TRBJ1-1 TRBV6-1 CASSEGGGRTEAFF
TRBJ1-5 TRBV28 CASSFATGNQPQHF
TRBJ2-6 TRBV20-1 CSARSGAGANVLTF
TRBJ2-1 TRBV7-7 CASSSFAGLANEQFF
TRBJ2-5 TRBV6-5 CASSYSTRGGETQYF